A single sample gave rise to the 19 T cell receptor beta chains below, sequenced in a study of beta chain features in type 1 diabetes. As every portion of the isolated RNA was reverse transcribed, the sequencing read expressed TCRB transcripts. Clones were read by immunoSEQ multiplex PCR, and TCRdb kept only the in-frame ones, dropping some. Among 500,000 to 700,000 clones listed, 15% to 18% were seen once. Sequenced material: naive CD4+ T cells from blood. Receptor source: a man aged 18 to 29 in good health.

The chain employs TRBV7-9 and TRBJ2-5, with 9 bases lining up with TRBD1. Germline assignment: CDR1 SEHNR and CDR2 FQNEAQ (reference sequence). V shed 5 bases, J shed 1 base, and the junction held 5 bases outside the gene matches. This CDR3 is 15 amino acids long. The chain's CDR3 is CASSTGQGGQETQYF. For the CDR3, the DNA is TGTGCCAGCAGCACGGGACAGGGAGGCCAAGAGACCCAGTACTTC. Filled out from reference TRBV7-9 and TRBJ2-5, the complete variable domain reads DTGVSQNPRHKITKRGQNVTFRCDPISEHNRLYWYRQTLGQGPEFLTYFQNEAQLEKSRLLSDRFSAERPKGSFSTLEIQRTEQGDSAMYLCASSTGQGGQETQYFGPGTRLLVL.

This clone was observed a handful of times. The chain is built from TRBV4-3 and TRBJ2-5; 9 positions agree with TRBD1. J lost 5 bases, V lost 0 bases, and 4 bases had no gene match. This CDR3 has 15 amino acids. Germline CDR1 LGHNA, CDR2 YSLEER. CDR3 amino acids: CASSQDGTGSETQYF. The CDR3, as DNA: TGCGCCAGCAGCCAAGATGGGACAGGGTCGGAGACCCAGTACTTC.

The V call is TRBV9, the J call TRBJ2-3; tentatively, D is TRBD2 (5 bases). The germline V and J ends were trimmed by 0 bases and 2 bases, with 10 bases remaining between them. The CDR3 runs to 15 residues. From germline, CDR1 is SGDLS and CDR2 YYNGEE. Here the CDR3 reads CASSVGAGATDTQYF. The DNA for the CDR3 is TGTGCCAGCAGCGTAGGTGCGGGTGCCACAGATACGCAGTATTTT.

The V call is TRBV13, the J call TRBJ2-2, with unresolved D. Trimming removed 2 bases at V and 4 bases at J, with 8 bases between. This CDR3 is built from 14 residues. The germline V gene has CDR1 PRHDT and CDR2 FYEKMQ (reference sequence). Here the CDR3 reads CASSLIGATGELFF. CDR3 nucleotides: TGTGCCAGCAGCTTAATTGGTGCCACCGGGGAGCTGTTTTTT.

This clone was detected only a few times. The DNA of the CDR3 is TGTGCCAGCAGCTTAGACAGGGGTCTCGCGAACACCGGGGAGCTGTTTTTT. This codes for CASSLDRGLANTGELFF. This chain links TRBV7-9 with TRBJ2-2; 7 bases map to TRBD1. CDR3 length: 17 amino acids. V was clipped by 1 base and J by 0 bases; unmatched bases: 5. From germline, CDR1 is SEHNR and CDR2 FQNEAQ (reference sequence).

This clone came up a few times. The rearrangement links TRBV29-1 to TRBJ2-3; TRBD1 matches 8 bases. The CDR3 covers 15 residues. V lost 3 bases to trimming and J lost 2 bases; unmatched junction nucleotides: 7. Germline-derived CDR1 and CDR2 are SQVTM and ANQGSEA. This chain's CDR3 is CSVDTGGRITDTQYF. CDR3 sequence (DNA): TGCAGCGTTGACACAGGGGGGAGGATCACAGATACGCAGTATTTT.

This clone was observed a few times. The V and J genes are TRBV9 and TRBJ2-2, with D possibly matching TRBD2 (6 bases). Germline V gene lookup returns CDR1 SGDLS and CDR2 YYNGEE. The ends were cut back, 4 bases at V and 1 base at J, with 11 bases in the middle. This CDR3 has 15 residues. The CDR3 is CASSPRGENTGELFF. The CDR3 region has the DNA TGTGCCAGCAGCCCCCGCGGGGAGAACACCGGGGAGCTGTTTTTT.

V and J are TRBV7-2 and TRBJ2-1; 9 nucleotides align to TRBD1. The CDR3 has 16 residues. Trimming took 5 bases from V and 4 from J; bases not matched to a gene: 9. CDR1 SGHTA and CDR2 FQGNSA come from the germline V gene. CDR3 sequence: CASSRPRDREYNEQFF. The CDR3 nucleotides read TGTGCCAGCAGCCGCCCCCGGGACAGGGAGTACAATGAGCAGTTCTTC.

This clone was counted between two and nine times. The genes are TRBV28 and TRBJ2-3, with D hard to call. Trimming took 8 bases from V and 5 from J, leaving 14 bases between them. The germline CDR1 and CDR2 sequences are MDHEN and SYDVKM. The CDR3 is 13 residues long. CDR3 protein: CASYGGTGDTQYF. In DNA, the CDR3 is TGTGCCAGCTATGGTGGAACCGGAGATACGCAGTATTTT.

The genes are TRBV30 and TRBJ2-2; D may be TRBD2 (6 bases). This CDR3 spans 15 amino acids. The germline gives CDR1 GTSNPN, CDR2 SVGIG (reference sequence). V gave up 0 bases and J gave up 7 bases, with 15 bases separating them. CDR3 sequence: CAWSVLGGTGGELFF. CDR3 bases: TGTGCCTGGAGTGTACTCGGAGGGACCGGCGGGGAGCTGTTTTTT.

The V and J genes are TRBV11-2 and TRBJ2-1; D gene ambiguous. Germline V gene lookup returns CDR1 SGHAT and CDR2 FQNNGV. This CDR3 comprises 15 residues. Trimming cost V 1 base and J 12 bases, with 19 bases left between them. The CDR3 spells CASSLVKGVRQRQFF. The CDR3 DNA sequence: TGTGCCAGCAGCTTAGTAAAAGGTGTCAGGCAACGGCAGTTCTTC.

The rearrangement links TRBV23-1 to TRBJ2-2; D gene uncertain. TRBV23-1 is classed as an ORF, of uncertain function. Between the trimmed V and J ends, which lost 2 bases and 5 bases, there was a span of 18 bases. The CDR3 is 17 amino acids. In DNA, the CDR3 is TGCGCCAGCAGTCAAGCCGACGGAGCTTTTAGAACCGGGGAGCTGTTTTTT. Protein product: CASSQADGAFRTGELFF.

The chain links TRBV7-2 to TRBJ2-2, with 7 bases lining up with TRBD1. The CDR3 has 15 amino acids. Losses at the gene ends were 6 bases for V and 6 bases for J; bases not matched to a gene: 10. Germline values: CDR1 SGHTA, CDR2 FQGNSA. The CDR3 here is CASSPQGPIPGELFF. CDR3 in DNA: TGTGCCAGCAGTCCACAGGGGCCAATCCCCGGGGAGCTGTTTTTT.

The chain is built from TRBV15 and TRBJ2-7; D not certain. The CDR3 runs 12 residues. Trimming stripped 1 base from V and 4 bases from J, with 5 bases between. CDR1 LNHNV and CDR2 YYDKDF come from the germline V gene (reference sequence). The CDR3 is CATSRGPYEQYF. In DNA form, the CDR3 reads TGTGCCACCAGCAGAGGCCCATACGAGCAGTACTTC.

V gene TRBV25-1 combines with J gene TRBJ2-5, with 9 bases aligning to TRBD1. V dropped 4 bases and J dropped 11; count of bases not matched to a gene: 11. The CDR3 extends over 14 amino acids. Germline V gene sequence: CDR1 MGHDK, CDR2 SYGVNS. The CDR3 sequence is CASSVWTGAAFQYF. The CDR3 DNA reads TGTGCCAGCAGTGTATGGACAGGGGCCGCCTTTCAGTACTTC.

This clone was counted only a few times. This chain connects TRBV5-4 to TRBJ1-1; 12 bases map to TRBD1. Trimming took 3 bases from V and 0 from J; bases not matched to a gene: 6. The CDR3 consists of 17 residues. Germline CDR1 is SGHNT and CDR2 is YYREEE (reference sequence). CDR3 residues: CASSSPGQGALNTEAFF. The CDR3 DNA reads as TGTGCCAGCAGCTCGCCGGGACAGGGGGCTCTGAACACTGAAGCTTTCTTT.

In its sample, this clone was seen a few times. This CDR3 is CSVARQLGTEAFF. The CDR3 region has the DNA TGCAGCGTTGCCCGTCAGCTTGGCACTGAAGCTTTCTTT. V gene TRBV29-1 combines with J gene TRBJ1-1; no clear D gene. The CDR3 loop spans 13 amino acids. Trimming pared 4 bases from V and 4 bases from J, leaving 13 bases between. The V gene's germline CDR1 is SQVTM and CDR2 ANQGSEA.

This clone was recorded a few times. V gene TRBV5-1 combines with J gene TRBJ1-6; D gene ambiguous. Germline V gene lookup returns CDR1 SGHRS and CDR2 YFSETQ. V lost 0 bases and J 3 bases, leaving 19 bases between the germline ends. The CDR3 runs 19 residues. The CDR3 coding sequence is TGCGCCAGCAGCTTGGTGGGGTCGTGGCCGTTGAGCTATAATTCACCCCTCCACTTT. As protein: CASSLVGSWPLSYNSPLHF.

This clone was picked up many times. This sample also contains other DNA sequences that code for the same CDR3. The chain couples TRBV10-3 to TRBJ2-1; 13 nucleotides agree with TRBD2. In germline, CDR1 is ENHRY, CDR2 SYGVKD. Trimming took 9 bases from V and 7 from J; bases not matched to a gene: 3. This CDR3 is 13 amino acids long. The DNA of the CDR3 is TGTGCCATAGGACTAGCGGGGGCAAATGAGCAGTTCTTC. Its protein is CAIGLAGANEQFF.